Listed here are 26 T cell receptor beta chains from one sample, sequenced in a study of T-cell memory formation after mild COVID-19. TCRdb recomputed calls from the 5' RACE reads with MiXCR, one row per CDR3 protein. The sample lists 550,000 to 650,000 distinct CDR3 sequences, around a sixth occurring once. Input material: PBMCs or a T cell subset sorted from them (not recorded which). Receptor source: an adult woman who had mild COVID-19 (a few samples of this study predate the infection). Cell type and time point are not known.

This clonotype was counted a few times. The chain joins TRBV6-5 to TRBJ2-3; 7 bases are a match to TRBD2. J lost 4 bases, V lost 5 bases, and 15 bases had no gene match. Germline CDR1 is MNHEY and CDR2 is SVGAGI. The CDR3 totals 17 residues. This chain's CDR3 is CASSPSLGKGGADTQYF. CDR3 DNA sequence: TGTGCCAGCAGTCCTAGTTTGGGGAAGGGAGGGGCAGATACGCAGTATTTT.

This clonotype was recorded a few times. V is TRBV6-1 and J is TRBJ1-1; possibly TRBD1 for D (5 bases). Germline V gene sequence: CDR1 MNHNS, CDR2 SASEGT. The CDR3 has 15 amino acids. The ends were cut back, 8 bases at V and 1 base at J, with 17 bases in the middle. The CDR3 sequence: CASGSRSGANTEAFF. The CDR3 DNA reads TGTGCCAGCGGATCCAGGAGTGGGGCGAACACTGAAGCTTTCTTT.

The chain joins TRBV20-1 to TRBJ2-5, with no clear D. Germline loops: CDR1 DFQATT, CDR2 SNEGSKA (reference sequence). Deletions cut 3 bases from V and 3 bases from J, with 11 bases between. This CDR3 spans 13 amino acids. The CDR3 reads CSASVGREETQYF. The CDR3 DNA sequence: TGCAGTGCTAGTGTAGGAAGGGAAGAGACCCAGTACTTC.

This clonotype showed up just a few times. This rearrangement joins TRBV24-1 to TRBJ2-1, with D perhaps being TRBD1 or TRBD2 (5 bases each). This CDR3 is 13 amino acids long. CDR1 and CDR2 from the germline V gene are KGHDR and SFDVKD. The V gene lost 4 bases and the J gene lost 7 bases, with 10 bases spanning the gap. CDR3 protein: CATSDGAGNEQFF. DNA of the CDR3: TGTGCCACCAGTGACGGGGCTGGGAATGAGCAGTTCTTC.

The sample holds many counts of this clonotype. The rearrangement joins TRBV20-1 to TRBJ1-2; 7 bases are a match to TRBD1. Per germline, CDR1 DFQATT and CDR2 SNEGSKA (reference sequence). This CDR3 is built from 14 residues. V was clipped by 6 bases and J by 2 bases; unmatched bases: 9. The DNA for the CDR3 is TGCAGTGCCGCAAGTCCAGGGGGAAACTATGGCTACACCTTC. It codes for CSAASPGGNYGYTF.

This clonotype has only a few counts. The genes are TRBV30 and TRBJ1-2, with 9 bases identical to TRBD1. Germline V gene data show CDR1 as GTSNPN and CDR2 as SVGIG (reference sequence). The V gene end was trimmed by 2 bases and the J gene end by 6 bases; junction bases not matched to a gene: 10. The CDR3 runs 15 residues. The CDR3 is CAWSPGWTGVDGYTF. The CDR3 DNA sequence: TGTGCCTGGAGTCCGGGGTGGACAGGGGTAGATGGCTACACCTTC.

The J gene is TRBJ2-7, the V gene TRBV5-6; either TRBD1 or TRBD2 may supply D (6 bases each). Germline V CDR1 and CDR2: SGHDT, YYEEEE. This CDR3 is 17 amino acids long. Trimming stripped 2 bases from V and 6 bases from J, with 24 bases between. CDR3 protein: CASSFLLQTGGAIEQYF. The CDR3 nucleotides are TGTGCCAGCAGCTTCCTACTACAGACAGGCGGGGCTATCGAGCAGTACTTC.

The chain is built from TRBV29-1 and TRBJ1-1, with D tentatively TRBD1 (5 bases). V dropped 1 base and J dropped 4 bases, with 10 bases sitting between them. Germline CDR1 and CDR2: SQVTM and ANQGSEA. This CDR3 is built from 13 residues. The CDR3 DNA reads TGCAGCGTTGAAGGACAGCAACTCACTGAAGCTTTCTTT. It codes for CSVEGQQLTEAFF.

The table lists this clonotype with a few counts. This CDR3 is CASLLRGLETQYF. DNA of the CDR3: TGTGCCAGCCTCTTAAGGGGTCTGGAGACCCAGTACTTC. The J gene is TRBJ2-5, the V gene TRBV28; a possible D gene is TRBD1 (5 bases). Germline lookup yields CDR1 MDHEN and CDR2 SYDVKM. Trimming took off 8 bases at V and 5 bases at J, with 15 bases between the two ends. This CDR3 is 13 amino acids long.

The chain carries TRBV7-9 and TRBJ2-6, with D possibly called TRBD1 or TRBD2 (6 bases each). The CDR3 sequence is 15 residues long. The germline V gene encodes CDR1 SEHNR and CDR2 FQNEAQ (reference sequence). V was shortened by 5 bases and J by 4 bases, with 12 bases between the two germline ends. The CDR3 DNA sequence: TGTGCCAGCAGCAAACAGGGACTCGGGGCCAACGTCCTGACTTTC. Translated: CASSKQGLGANVLTF. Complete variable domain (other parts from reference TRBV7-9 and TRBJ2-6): DTGVSQNPRHKITKRGQNVTFRCDPISEHNRLYWYRQTLGQGPEFLTYFQNEAQLEKSRLLSDRFSAERPKGSFSTLEIQRTEQGDSAMYLCASSKQGLGANVLTFGAGSRLTVL.

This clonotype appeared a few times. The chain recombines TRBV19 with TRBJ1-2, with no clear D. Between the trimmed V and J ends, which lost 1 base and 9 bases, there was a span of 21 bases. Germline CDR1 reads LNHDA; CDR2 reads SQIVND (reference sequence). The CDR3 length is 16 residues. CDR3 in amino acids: CASSIVTGRGSGSYTF. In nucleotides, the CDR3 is TGTGCCAGTAGTATAGTCACTGGCCGCGGCTCCGGGAGCTACACCTTC.

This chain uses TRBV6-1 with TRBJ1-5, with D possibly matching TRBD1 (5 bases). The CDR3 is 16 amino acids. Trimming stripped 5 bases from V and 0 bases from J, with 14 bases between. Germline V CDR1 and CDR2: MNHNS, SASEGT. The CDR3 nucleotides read TGTGCCAGCAGTTTTGACAGCGGGTTTAGCAATCAGCCCCAGCATTTT. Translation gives CASSFDSGFSNQPQHF.

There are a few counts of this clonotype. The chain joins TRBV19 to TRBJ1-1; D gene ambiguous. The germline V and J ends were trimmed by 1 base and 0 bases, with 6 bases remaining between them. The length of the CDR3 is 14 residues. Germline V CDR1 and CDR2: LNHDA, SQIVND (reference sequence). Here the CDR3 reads CASSIARMNTEAFF. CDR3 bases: TGTGCCAGTAGTATAGCCCGGATGAACACTGAAGCTTTCTTT.

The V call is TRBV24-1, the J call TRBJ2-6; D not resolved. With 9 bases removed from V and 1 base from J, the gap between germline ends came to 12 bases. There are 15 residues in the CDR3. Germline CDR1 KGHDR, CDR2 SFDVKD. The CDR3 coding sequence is TGTGCCACCGAAGAGCGTGTTTCTGGGGCCAACGTCCTGACTTTC. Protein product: CATEERVSGANVLTF.

CDR3 bases: TGTGCCAGCAGCTTGAAGACAGCCGCCAGAGAGACCCAGTACTTC. This sequence encodes CASSLKTAARETQYF. The chain uses TRBV7-8 and TRBJ2-5, with TRBD1 as a possible D gene (5 bases). V was trimmed by 3 bases and J by 4 bases, leaving 15 bases between them. Looked up from germline, CDR1 is SGHVS and CDR2 is FQNEAQ. CDR3 length: 15 amino acids.

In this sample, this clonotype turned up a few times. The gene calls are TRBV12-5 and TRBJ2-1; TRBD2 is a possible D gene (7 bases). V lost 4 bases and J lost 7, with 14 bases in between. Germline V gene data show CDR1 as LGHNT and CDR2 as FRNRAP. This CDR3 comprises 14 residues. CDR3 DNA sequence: TGTGCTAGTGGTTCGAGGGGGGGGGAGAATGAGCAGTTCTTC. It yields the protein CASGSRGGENEQFF.

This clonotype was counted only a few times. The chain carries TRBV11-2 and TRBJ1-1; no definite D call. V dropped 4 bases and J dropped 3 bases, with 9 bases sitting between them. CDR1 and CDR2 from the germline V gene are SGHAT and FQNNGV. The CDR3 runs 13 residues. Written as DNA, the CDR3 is TGTGCCAGCAGCTATACAGCAGACACTGAAGCTTTCTTT. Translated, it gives CASSYTADTEAFF.

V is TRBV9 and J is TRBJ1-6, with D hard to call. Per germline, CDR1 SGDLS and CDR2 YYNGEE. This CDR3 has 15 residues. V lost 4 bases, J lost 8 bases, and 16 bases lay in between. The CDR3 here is CASSFGLGGDSPLHF. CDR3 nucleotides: TGTGCCAGCAGCTTCGGCCTAGGAGGAGATTCACCCCTCCACTTT.

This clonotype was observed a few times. CDR3 sequence: CASSLGQHPLANYGYTF. In DNA form, the CDR3 reads TGTGCCAGCAGCTTGGGACAGCACCCATTAGCTAACTATGGCTACACCTTC. This chain uses TRBV5-5 with TRBJ1-2, with TRBD1 as a possible D gene (5 bases). This CDR3 region has 17 residues. Germline-derived CDR1 and CDR2 are SGHKS and YYEKEE (reference sequence). V was clipped by 0 bases and J by 0 bases, with 15 bases between them.

CDR3 bases: TGTGCCAGCAGTTACCGGGGACATCCACCCAATGAGCAGTTCTTC. Translated, it gives CASSYRGHPPNEQFF. This rearrangement joins TRBV11-3 to TRBJ2-1; a possible D gene is TRBD1 (6 bases). The germline V and J ends were trimmed by 6 bases and 6 bases, with 18 bases remaining between them. This CDR3 is built from 15 residues. Per the germline V gene, CDR1 is SGHNT and CDR2 is YENEEA.

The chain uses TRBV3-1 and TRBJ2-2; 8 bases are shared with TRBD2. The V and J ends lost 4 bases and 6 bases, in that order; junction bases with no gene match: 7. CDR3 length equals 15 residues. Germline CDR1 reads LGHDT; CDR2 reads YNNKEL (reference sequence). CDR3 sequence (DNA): TGTGCCAGCAGCCCCGGGACTAGGCTCCCCGGGGAGCTGTTTTTT. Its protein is CASSPGTRLPGELFF.

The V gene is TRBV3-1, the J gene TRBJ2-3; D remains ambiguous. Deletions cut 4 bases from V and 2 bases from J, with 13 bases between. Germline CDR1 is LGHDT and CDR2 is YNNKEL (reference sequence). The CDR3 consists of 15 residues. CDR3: CASSLIAWSTDTQYF. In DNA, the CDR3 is TGTGCCAGCAGCCTAATTGCCTGGTCCACAGATACGCAGTATTTT.

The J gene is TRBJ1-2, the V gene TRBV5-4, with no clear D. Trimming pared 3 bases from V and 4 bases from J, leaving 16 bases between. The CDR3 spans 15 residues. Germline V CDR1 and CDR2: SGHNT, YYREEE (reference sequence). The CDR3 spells CASSSLKSAVYGYTF. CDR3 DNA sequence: TGTGCCAGCAGCTCCCTCAAGTCCGCCGTCTATGGCTACACCTTC.

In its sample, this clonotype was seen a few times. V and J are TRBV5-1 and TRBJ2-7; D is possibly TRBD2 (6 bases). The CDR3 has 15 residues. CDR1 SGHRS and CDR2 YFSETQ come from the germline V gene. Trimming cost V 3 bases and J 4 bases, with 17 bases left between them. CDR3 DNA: TGCGCCAGCAGCTCTTCGTGGGAGGCCGGGTACGAGCAGTACTTC. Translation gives CASSSSWEAGYEQYF.

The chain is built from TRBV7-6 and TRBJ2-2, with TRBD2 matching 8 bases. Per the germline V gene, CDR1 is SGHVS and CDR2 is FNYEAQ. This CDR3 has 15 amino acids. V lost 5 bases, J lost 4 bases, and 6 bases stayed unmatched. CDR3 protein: CASSQKAGATGELFF. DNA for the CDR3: TGTGCCAGCAGCCAAAAAGCGGGAGCCACCGGGGAGCTGTTTTTT.

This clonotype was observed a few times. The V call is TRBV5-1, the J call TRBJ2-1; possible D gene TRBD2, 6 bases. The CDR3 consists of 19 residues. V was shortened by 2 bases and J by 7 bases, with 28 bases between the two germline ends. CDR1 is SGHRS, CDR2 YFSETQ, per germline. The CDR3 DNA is TGCGCCAGCAGCTTTAGATGGGTTGGCGCGGGGCAGGAGGAGAATGAGCAGTTCTTC. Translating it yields CASSFRWVGAGQEENEQFF.